This is a list of T cell receptor beta chains from one sample in a study of blood T cell repertoires in COVID-19. Assay: immunoSEQ multiplex PCR; the TCRdb copy retains only in-frame clones and omits some. The sample has approximately 75,000 clones; roughly 85% are singletons. Material for sequencing was peripheral blood. These receptors were obtained from a woman older than 75 with acute or convalescent COVID-19. The CDR3 runs from the conserved cysteine through the conserved F or W. A D gene is named only where the DNA matches it firmly. Clone sizes are given selectively: once, few, many, or a class where the clone is expanded.

D	length	V	J	size	DNA	CDR3
NA	13	TRBV19	TRBJ1-1	once	TGTGCCAGTAGTATTTCCCAGGGGTCTGAAGCTTTCTTT	CASSISQGSEAFF
NA	15	TRBV30	TRBJ1-2	NA	TGTGCCTGGAGTCACCCATCACAGGGAAACCGTGGCTACACCTTC	CAWSHPSQGNRGYTF
NA	16	TRBV10-3	TRBJ1-2	NA	TGTGCCATCAGTGTAAGACTCACGGGAGCCGGCTATGGCTACACCTTC	CAISVRLTGAGYGYTF
NA	14	TRBV30	TRBJ1-4	few	TGTGCCTGGAGCTCAGGGCCAAGAGTCGAAAAACTGTTTTTT	CAWSSGPRVEKLFF
TRBD1	11	TRBV6-5	TRBJ2-7	NA	TGTGCGGGACAGGGGTCCTACGAGCAGTACTTC	CAGQGSYEQYF
TRBD2	14	TRBV11-3	TRBJ2-1	NA	TGTGCCAGCAGCTTAGTGCGGGGGGCGGGTGAGCAGTTCTTC	CASSLVRGAGEQFF
NA	12	TRBV29-1	TRBJ1-2	NA	TGCAGCGTTGAAGATCCCAGGTATGGCTACACCTTC	CSVEDPRYGYTF
TRBD2	19	TRBV19	TRBJ2-3	once	TGTGCCAGTAGTATAGAGCGATTTGGACTAGCGGGAGTCCCAGATACGCAGTATTTT	CASSIERFGLAGVPDTQYF
NA	16	TRBV14	TRBJ1-2	NA	TGTGCCAGCAGCCAAGATCAGCGGATTAAAGCGGGCGGCTACACCTTC	CASSQDQRIKAGGYTF
NA	15	TRBV19	TRBJ1-1	NA	TGTGCCAGTAGTCAGGGCCAGGGGAAGGGCACTGAAGCTTTCTTT	CASSQGQGKGTEAFF
TRBD2	17	TRBV30	TRBJ2-3	NA	TGTGCCTGGACTCATGGACTAGCGGGACCTAACCTAGATACGCAGTATTTT	CAWTHGLAGPNLDTQYF
TRBD2	15	TRBV11-3	TRBJ2-2	NA	TGTGCCAGCAGCTGGCTAGCGGGAGCGAACGGGGAGCTGTTTTTT	CASSWLAGANGELFF
NA	12	TRBV28	TRBJ2-5	NA	TGTGCCAGCAGTTTGAAGGGGGAGACCCAGTACTTC	CASSLKGETQYF
NA	16	TRBV21-1	TRBJ1-1	NA	TGTGCCAGCAGCGTCCGGGACAGGGGTACTTGGACTGAAGCTTTCTTT	CASSVRDRGTWTEAFF
NA	11	TRBV20-1	TRBJ2-4	few	TGCAGTGCTCGACACTGGGACATTCAGTACTTC	CSARHWDIQYF
TRBD1	15	TRBV29-1	TRBJ1-2	few	TGCAGCGTGGATTCTGTAGGGACAGGGGATAGGGGCTACACCTTC	CSVDSVGTGDRGYTF
NA	17	TRBV14	TRBJ2-1	once	TGTGCCAGCAGCCAAGACGCTGACAGAAGCTCCTACAATGAGCAGTTCTTC	CASSQDADRSSYNEQFF
TRBD2	15	TRBV5-1	TRBJ2-1	once	TGCGCCAGCAGCTTGGATCCCGGGAGGCCGGGGGAGCAGTTCTTC	CASSLDPGRPGEQFF
TRBD1	16	TRBV7-8	TRBJ1-1	NA	TGTGCCAGCAGCTTATCCCGAAGACAGGGAGGCACTGAAGCTTTCTTT	CASSLSRRQGGTEAFF
NA	17	TRBV21-1	TRBJ1-5	NA	TGTGCCAGCAGAGGGGACAGAACAAGGAATAGCAATCAGCCCCAGCATTTT	CASRGDRTRNSNQPQHF
TRBD2	17	TRBV12-5	TRBJ2-7	NA	TGTGCTAGTGGCCCCAAAACCGGGACTAGCGGTCTCTACGAGCAGTACTTC	CASGPKTGTSGLYEQYF
TRBD2	18	TRBV11-2	TRBJ2-6	NA	TGTGCCAGCAGGTTACTAGCGGGAGGGCGCCCTGGGGCCAACGTCCTGACTTTC	CASRLLAGGRPGANVLTF
TRBD2	16	TRBV18	TRBJ2-7	NA	TGTGCCAGCTCACCACCGGGACTAGCGGATACCTACGAGCAGTACTTC	CASSPPGLADTYEQYF
TRBD1	14	TRBV3-1/TRBV3-2	TRBJ1-1	NA	TGTGCCAGCAGCCACGGGGACAGGGGCTCTGAAGCTTTCTTT	CASSHGDRGSEAFF
TRBD1	15	TRBV19	TRBJ2-2	few	TGTGCCAGTAGGGGACAGGGGGCGAGTATCGGGGAGCTGTTTTTT	CASRGQGASIGELFF
TRBD1	14	TRBV6-5	TRBJ2-2	NA	TGTGCCAGCAGGGGACAGGCAGACACCGGGGAGCTGTTTTTT	CASRGQADTGELFF
TRBD2	16	TRBV12-5	TRBJ2-5	NA	TGTGCTAGTGGTTCTATGGCCGGACTAGCGGGCGAGACCCAGTACTTC	CASGSMAGLAGETQYF
TRBD1	15	TRBV19	TRBJ1-2	NA	TGTGCCAGTAGTATCGGACAGGGTACTAACTATGGCTACACCTTC	CASSIGQGTNYGYTF
NA	14	TRBV11-2	TRBJ1-1	NA	TGTGCCAGCAGCTTCAATCAGGGGTACACTGAAGCTTTCTTT	CASSFNQGYTEAFF
NA	13	TRBV14	TRBJ1-2	NA	TGTGCCAGCAGCCTTCCGGCGGACTATGGCTACACCTTC	CASSLPADYGYTF
NA	15	TRBV5-6	TRBJ2-7	NA	TGTGCCAGCAGCCCGGAAATTGACCGGGGAGGCGAGCAGTACTTC	CASSPEIDRGGEQYF
NA	13	TRBV19	TRBJ2-1	NA	TGTGCCAGTGACGTCGCTCAGGGGCGCGAGAGGCTCTTC	CASDVAQGRERLF
TRBD1	13	TRBV2	TRBJ1-1	NA	TGTGCCAGCATGGGACAGTTGAACACTGAAGCTTTCTTT	CASMGQLNTEAFF
NA	13	TRBV12-3/TRBV12-4	TRBJ1-2	once	TGTGCCAGCAGCCCCAGGGCTAACTATGGCTACACCTTC	CASSPRANYGYTF
TRBD2	14	TRBV5-5	TRBJ2-3	NA	TGTGCCAGCGTGCTAAGCGGGGGCACAGATACGCAGTATTTT	CASVLSGGTDTQYF
NA	15	TRBV11-2	TRBJ2-1	NA	TGTGCCAGCTGCCGCCAGCGGACCTCCTACAATGAGCAGTTCTTC	CASCRQRTSYNEQFF
NA	12	TRBV28	TRBJ2-4	NA	TGTGCCAGCACCGGGTCCAAGAACATTCAGTACTTC	CASTGSKNIQYF
NA	15	TRBV10-1	TRBJ2-1	NA	TGCGCCAGCAGTGTTGAAGCTAGCTCCTACAATGAGCAGTTCTTC	CASSVEASSYNEQFF
NA	13	TRBV18	TRBJ1-5	NA	TGTGCCAGCTCACCACGCCAGGATCAGCCCCAGCATTTT	CASSPRQDQPQHF
NA	13	TRBV19	TRBJ2-5	NA	TGTGCCAGTAGTACTACAGGGCAAGAGACCCAGTACTTC	CASSTTGQETQYF
NA	12	TRBV10-2	TRBJ1-2	NA	TGCGCCAGCAGTGAACAGGGTGGTGGCTACACCTTC	CASSEQGGGYTF
TRBD2	15	TRBV3-1/TRBV3-2	TRBJ2-1	NA	TGTGCCAGCAGCCAAACTAGCGGGATGTACAATGAGCAGTTCTTC	CASSQTSGMYNEQFF
NA	14	TRBV6-5	TRBJ2-2	few	TGTGCCAGCAGTTACCTTACGAACACCGGGGAGCTGTTTTTT	CASSYLTNTGELFF